The clone carrying this T cell receptor (beta chain) came up once. The data derive from a study of cytomegalovirus exposure and HLA in healthy donors. Method: immunoSEQ multiplex PCR; TCRdb's copy keeps in-frame clones and lacks some. Seen here are tens of thousands of clones, roughly 94% observed once, and the top ten hold less than 4.5%. The CDR3 is 16 amino acids. Trimming cost V 3 bases and J 4 bases; bases outside gene matches: 6. Germline CDR1 SGHAT, CDR2 FQNNGV. The material sequenced was PBMCs. The V call is TRBV11-2, the J call TRBJ2-2; 9 bases map to TRBD2. The clonotype originates from a man between 18 and 29 years old in good health and CMV-seropositive. CDR3 amino acids: CASSLGLAASTGELFF. The CDR3 DNA sequence: TGTGCCAGCAGCTTGGGACTAGCTGCGAGCACCGGGGAGCTGTTTTTT.